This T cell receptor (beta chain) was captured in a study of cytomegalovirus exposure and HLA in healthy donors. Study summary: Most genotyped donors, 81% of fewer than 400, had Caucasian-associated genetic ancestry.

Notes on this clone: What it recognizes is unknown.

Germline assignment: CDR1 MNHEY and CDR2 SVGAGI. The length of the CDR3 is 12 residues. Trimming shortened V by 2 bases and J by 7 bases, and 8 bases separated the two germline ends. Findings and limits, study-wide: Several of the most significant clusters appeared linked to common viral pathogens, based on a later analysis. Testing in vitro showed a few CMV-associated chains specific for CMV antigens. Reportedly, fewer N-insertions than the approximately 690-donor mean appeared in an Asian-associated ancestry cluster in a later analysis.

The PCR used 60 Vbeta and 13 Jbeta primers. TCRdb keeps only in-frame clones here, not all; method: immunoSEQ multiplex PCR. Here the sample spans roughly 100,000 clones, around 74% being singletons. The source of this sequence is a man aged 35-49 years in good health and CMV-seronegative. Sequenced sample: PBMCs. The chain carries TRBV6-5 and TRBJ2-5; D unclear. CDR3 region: CASSYLRGTQYF. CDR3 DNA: TGTGCCAGCAGTTACCTCCGAGGGACCCAGTACTTC.